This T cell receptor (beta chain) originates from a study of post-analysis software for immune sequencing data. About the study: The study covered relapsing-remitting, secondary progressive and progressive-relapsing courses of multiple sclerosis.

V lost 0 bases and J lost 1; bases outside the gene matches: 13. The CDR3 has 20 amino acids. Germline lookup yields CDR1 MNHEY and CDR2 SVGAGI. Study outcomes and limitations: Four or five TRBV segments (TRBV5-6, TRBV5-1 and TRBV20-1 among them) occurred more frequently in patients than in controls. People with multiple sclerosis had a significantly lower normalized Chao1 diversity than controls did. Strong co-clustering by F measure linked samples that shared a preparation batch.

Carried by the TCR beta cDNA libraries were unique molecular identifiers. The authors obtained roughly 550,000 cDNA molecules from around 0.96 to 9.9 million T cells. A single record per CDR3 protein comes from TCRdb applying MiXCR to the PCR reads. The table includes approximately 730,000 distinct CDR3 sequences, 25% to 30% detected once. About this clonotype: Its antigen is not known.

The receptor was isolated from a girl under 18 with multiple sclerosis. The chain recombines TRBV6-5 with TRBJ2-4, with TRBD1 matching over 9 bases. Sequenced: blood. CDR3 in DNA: TGTGCCAGCAGTTACTCAGGGACAGGGTTTGGTGTGGTGGCCAAAAACATTCAGTACTTC. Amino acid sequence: CASSYSGTGFGVVAKNIQYF.